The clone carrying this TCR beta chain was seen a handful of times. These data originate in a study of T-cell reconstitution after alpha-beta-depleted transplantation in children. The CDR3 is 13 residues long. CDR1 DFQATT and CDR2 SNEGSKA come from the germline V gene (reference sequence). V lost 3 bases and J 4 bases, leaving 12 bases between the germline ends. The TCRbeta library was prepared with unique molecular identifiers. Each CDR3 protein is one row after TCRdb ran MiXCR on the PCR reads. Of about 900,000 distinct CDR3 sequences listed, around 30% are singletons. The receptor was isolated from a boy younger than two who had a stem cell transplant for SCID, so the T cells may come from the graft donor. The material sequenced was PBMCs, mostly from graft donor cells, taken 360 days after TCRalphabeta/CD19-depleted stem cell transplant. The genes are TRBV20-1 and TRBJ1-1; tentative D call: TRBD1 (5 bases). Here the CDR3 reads CSASSTRGTEAFF. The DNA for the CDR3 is TGCAGTGCTAGCTCCACGAGGGGCACTGAAGCTTTCTTT.